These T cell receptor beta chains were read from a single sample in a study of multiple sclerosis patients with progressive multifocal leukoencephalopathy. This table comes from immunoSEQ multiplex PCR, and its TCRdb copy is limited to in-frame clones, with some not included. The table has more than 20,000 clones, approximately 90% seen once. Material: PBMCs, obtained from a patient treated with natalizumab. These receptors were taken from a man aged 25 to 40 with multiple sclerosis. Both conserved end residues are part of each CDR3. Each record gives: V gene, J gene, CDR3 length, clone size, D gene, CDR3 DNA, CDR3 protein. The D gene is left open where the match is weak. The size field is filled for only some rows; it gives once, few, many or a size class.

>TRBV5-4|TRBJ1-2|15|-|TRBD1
TGTGCCAGCAGCCAAACAGGGGGCCCGAGCTATGGCTACACCTTC
CASSQTGGPSYGYTF
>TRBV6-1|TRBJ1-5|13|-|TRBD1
TGTGCCACTGACAGGGGCCGCAATCAGCCCCAGCATTTT
CATDRGRNQPQHF
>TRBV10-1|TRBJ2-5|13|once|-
TGCGCCAGCAGTGAGTTAAACGGGAGGACCCAGTACTTC
CASSELNGRTQYF
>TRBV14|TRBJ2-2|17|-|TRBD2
TGTGCCAGCTCCTCGTTAGCGGGAGTTACGAACACCGGGGAGCTGTTTTTT
CASSSLAGVTNTGELFF
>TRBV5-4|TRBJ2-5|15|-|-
TGTGCCAGCAGCTTGGATGGAGGGGGCTTAGAGACCCAGTACTTC
CASSLDGGGLETQYF
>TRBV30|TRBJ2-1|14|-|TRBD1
TGTGCCTGGGCCCGGGGACAGCCGGGGAATGAGCAGTTCTTC
CAWARGQPGNEQFF
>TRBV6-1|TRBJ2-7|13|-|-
TGTGCCAGCAGTGAATCAGAAGCCTACGAGCAGTACTTC
CASSESEAYEQYF
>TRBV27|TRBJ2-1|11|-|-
TGTGCCAGCAGGTACCGACCGTGGACGTTCTTC
CASRYRPWTFF
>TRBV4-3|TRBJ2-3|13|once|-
TGCGCCAGCAGCCAAGACCCGGGAGATACGCAGTATTTT
CASSQDPGDTQYF
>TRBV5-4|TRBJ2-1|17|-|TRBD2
TGTGCCAGCAGCATAGGGCTCAGGACTAGCGGGAGAAATGAGCAGTTCTTC
CASSIGLRTSGRNEQFF
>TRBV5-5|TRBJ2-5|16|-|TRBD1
TGTGCCAGCAGCTCTATGGGACAGGGGGCTTTGGAGACCCAGTACTTC
CASSSMGQGALETQYF
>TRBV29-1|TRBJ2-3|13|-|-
TGCAGCGTGACGACAGCTAGCACAGATACGCAGTATTTT
CSVTTASTDTQYF
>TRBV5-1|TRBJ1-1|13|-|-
TGCGCCAGCAGCTCGTCCACATACACTGAAGCTTTCTTT
CASSSSTYTEAFF
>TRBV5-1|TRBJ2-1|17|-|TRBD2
TGCGCCAGCAGCCACGGACTAGCGGCTAGCTCCTACAATGAGCAGTTCTTC
CASSHGLAASSYNEQFF
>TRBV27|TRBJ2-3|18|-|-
TGTGCCAGCAGTTTCCCCCCGGTGGGAGGGGGCATAGCAGATACGCAGTATTTT
CASSFPPVGGGIADTQYF